A single sample gave rise to the 21 T cell receptor beta chains below, sequenced in a study of shared clonotypes between healthy human individuals. Clones were read by immunoSEQ multiplex PCR, and TCRdb kept only the in-frame ones, dropping some. The sample consists of about 1 million clones, about three quarters of them appearing once. The sequencing sample was made of memory CD4+ T cells sorted from blood. As for subset: CD45RA-negative fraction. These receptors all stem from a young man in good health.

This chain connects TRBV5-1 to TRBJ2-7; TRBD2 matches at 8 bases. The CDR3 sequence is 18 residues long. The V gene's germline CDR1 is SGHRS and CDR2 YFSETQ. V lost 0 bases to trimming and J lost 5 bases; unmatched junction nucleotides: 16. The CDR3 here is CASSLDPWGRGAPNEQYF. Here the CDR3 DNA reads TGCGCCAGCAGCTTGGACCCCTGGGGGCGGGGGGCCCCGAACGAGCAGTACTTC.

Here the CDR3 reads CASSLGHPLYEQYF. For the CDR3, the DNA is TGTGCCAGCAGCCTTGGGCACCCCCTCTACGAGCAGTACTTC. This chain links TRBV27 with TRBJ2-7, with D uncertain. With 6 bases removed from V and 3 bases from J, the gap between germline ends came to 15 bases. Germline CDR1 MNHEY, CDR2 SMNVEV (reference sequence). This CDR3 has 14 amino acids.

V gene TRBV7-6 combines with J gene TRBJ2-7; TRBD1 matches at 9 bases. Trimming at V came to 4 bases and at J to 6 bases, leaving 10 bases not matched to a gene. CDR1 is SGHVS, CDR2 FNYEAQ, per germline. The CDR3 totals 15 residues. The DNA of the CDR3 is TGTGCCAGCAGCTCGGGACAGGGCGGACCTGGCGAGCAGTACTTC. It is translated as CASSSGQGGPGEQYF.

Concerning this clone: A much larger clone sits a single nucleotide away, making a read error possible. The CDR3 is CASSGQGYGYTF. Written as DNA, the CDR3 is TGTGCCAGCAGCGGACAGGGGTATGGCTACACCTTC. The chain combines TRBV14 with TRBJ1-2, with 9 bases lining up with TRBD1. The CDR3 spans 12 residues. With V trimmed by 5 bases and J by 5 bases, 0 bases remained unmatched. CDR1 is SGHDN, CDR2 FVKESK, per germline.

The CDR3 coding sequence is TGTGCCAGCAGTTACAGGCAGGGGACCCTTTCCTACGAGCAGTACTTC. Protein sequence: CASSYRQGTLSYEQYF. The chain couples TRBV6-5 to TRBJ2-7, with D perhaps matching TRBD1 (6 bases). The CDR3 is 16 amino acids. V lost 2 bases and J lost 1, with 15 bases in between. The germline gives CDR1 MNHEY, CDR2 SVGAGI.

The chain joins TRBV29-1 to TRBJ1-6; the D is unclear. The V gene's germline CDR1 is SQVTM and CDR2 ANQGSEA. V dropped 6 bases and J dropped 0 bases, with 15 bases sitting between them. This CDR3 is 16 amino acids long. The CDR3 here is CSVKGSVGSYNSPLHF. CDR3 DNA sequence: TGCAGCGTCAAGGGATCGGTTGGCTCCTATAATTCACCCCTCCACTTT. Drawing the rest from reference TRBV29-1 and TRBJ1-6, the complete variable domain is SAVISQKPSRDICQRGTSLTIQCQVDSQVTMMFWYRQQPGQSLTLIATANQGSEATYESGFVIDKFPISRPNLTFSTLTVSNMSPEDSSIYLCSVKGSVGSYNSPLHFGNGTRLTVT.

This clone was detected a few times. The chain joins TRBV10-3 to TRBJ2-1, with a weak D call TRBD2 (6 bases). CDR3 size: 13 residues. V dropped 4 bases and J dropped 7 bases, with 11 bases sitting between them. Germline V CDR1 and CDR2: ENHRY, SYGVKD. The CDR3: CAISGARENEQFF. DNA for the CDR3: TGTGCCATCAGTGGGGCCCGGGAGAATGAGCAGTTCTTC.

The chain recombines TRBV28 with TRBJ1-6, with 10 bases aligning to TRBD1. This CDR3 comprises 18 residues. CDR1 and CDR2 from the germline V gene are MDHEN and SYDVKM. V shed 6 bases, J shed 10 bases, and the junction held 18 bases outside the gene matches. This CDR3 reads CASRPGQGQGPMSSPLHF. In DNA form, the CDR3 reads TGTGCCAGCAGACCGGGACAGGGGCAGGGCCCAATGAGCTCACCCCTCCACTTT.

This chain joins TRBV10-3 and TRBJ2-7; D may correspond to TRBD1 or TRBD2 (5 bases each). V was clipped by 8 bases and J by 4 bases, with 12 bases between them. The CDR3 totals 12 residues. Germline V lookup: CDR1 ENHRY, CDR2 SYGVKD. The CDR3 DNA reads as TGTGCCATCGGGAGCCAGGGTTACGAGCAGTACTTC. It is translated as CAIGSQGYEQYF.

The chain employs TRBV21-1 and TRBJ1-1. TRBV21-1 is a listed pseudogene. There are 14 residues in the CDR3. CDR3 nucleotide sequence: TGTGCCAGCAGCAAAGCGATATTGACGGGAGAAGCTTTCTTT. Its protein is CASSKAILTGEAFF.

The chain recombines TRBV7-6 with TRBJ2-7; 12 nucleotides agree with TRBD2. The CDR3 sequence is 17 residues long. Per germline, CDR1 SGHVS and CDR2 FNYEAQ. V gave up 5 bases and J gave up 2 bases; unmatched junction bases: 10. This CDR3 is CASSLTLAGGPPYEQYF. CDR3 nucleotides: TGTGCCAGCAGCCTAACCCTAGCGGGGGGGCCCCCCTACGAGCAGTACTTC.

The CDR3 bases are TGCAGCGCCACCTTACAGGGAGGCTTAGAGACCCAGTACTTC. It yields the protein CSATLQGGLETQYF. J is TRBJ2-5 and V is TRBV29-1, with D tentatively TRBD1 or TRBD2 (6 bases each). The V gene lost 7 bases and the J gene lost 4 bases, with 19 bases spanning the gap. The CDR3 covers 14 residues. The V gene's germline CDR1 is SQVTM and CDR2 ANQGSEA.

The chain joins TRBV29-1 to TRBJ2-3, with a tentative D call TRBD2 (5 bases). Germline lookup yields CDR1 SQVTM and CDR2 ANQGSEA. V lost 3 bases to trimming and J lost 5 bases, with 9 bases between them. This CDR3 contains 12 residues. CDR3: CSVDPGLDTQYF. CDR3 nucleotide sequence: TGCAGCGTTGACCCGGGATTAGATACGCAGTATTTT.

The chain employs TRBV6-5 and TRBJ2-1; D is undetermined. This CDR3 has 11 residues. Trimming took off 7 bases at V and 15 bases at J, with 16 bases between the two ends. Looked up from germline, CDR1 is MNHEY and CDR2 is SVGAGI. CDR3 region: CASKAGHLWFF. CDR3 in DNA: TGTGCCAGCAAGGCCGGGCACCTATGGTTCTTC.

The V gene is TRBV5-1, the J gene TRBJ2-5; 11 bases line up with TRBD2. Trimming removed 5 bases from V and 1 base from J; junction bases left unmatched: 13. The CDR3 is 18 amino acids. CDR1 is SGHRS, CDR2 YFSETQ, per germline. The CDR3 protein is CASSIGLLAGGTQETQYF. DNA of the CDR3: TGCGCCAGCAGTATAGGACTCCTAGCGGGGGGTACCCAAGAGACCCAGTACTTC.

The chain couples TRBV2 to TRBJ2-1, with D perhaps TRBD2 (5 bases). Germline V CDR1 and CDR2: SNHLY, FYNNEI. The CDR3 consists of 15 residues. Between the trimmed V and J ends, which lost 0 bases and 4 bases, there was a span of 10 bases. The CDR3 loop reads CASSEALGGYNEQFF. DNA of the CDR3: TGTGCCAGCAGTGAAGCGCTCGGCGGGTACAATGAGCAGTTCTTC.

As for this clone: This sample also contains other DNA sequences that code for the same CDR3. The chain carries TRBV7-2 and TRBJ2-2; the D gene is possibly TRBD2 (5 bases). The CDR3 length is 13 residues. In germline, CDR1 is SGHTA, CDR2 FQGNSA. V lost 7 bases, J lost 3 bases, and 9 bases lay in between. CDR3 residues: CASIRGDTGELFF. The CDR3 coding sequence is TGTGCCAGCATCCGGGGTGACACCGGGGAGCTGTTTTTT.

The J gene is TRBJ2-5, the V gene TRBV13, with 13 bases matching TRBD2. V dropped 4 bases and J dropped 0; count of bases not matched to a gene: 2. This CDR3 is 16 amino acids long. CDR1 is PRHDT and CDR2 is FYEKMQ in the germline V gene (reference sequence). The DNA for the CDR3 is TGTGCCAGCAGCTACGGGACTAGCGGGAACCAAGAGACCCAGTACTTC. Its translation is CASSYGTSGNQETQYF.

With regard to this clone: The same CDR3 also results from other DNA sequences found in this sample. The chain has TRBV5-1 and TRBJ2-3; tentatively, D is TRBD2 (5 bases). Germline CDR1 and CDR2: SGHRS and YFSETQ. Trimming removed 0 bases at V and 0 bases at J, with 5 bases between. CDR3 size: 14 residues. The CDR3 loop reads CASSLGGSTDTQYF. The DNA for the CDR3 is TGCGCCAGCAGCTTGGGAGGGAGCACAGATACGCAGTATTTT.

The J gene is TRBJ1-2, the V gene TRBV25-1; the D is unclear. This CDR3 has 14 residues. Germline V gene data show CDR1 as MGHDK and CDR2 as SYGVNS. Trimming took 3 bases from V and 4 from J, leaving 12 bases between them. The CDR3 DNA reads as TGTGCCAGCAGTGAGTCATCAGGATTCTATGGCTACACCTTC. Translated: CASSESSGFYGYTF.

This clone was observed many times. This chain links TRBV5-1 with TRBJ1-2; 9 bases agree with TRBD1. CDR1 and CDR2 from the germline V gene are SGHRS and YFSETQ. V shed 4 bases and J 3 bases; nucleotides not matched to a gene: 4. The CDR3 runs to 14 residues. The chain's CDR3 is CASSQGQGHYGYTF. DNA of the CDR3: TGCGCCAGCAGCCAGGGACAGGGTCACTATGGCTACACCTTC.